Following are 17 T cell receptor beta chains from one sample sequenced in a study of blood T cell repertoires in COVID-19. Measured with immunoSEQ multiplex PCR; TCRdb has only the in-frame clones, and not every one. The sample consists of roughly 230,000 clones, 88% of them appearing once. Sequencing was performed on peripheral blood. All receptors come from a human donor in a cohort sampled during active COVID-19.

The chain combines TRBV27 with TRBJ2-7; 9 bases map to TRBD2. Trimming cost V 10 bases and J 2 bases; bases outside gene matches: 15. The CDR3 spans 16 residues. The germline V gene encodes CDR1 MNHEY and CDR2 SMNVEV (reference sequence). CDR3 protein: CATYSLAGGRAYEQYF. CDR3 nucleotide sequence: TGTGCCACTTACTCCCTCGCGGGGGGGAGAGCCTACGAGCAGTACTTC.

The chain uses TRBV7-8 and TRBJ2-7; 7 bases align to TRBD2. This CDR3 spans 15 amino acids. After removal of 5 bases from V and 0 bases from J, the junction contained 7 bases not matched to a gene. Germline CDR1 reads SGHVS; CDR2 reads FQNEAQ. CDR3 DNA sequence: TGTGCCAGCAGCGCCCCAGCGGGGTCCTCCTACGAGCAGTACTTC. As protein: CASSAPAGSSYEQYF.

The chain has TRBV7-3 and TRBJ2-6, with 9 bases that match TRBD1. Per the germline V gene, CDR1 is SGHTA and CDR2 is FQGTGA. The CDR3 has 20 amino acids. The V segment lost 2 bases and the J segment 0 bases; nucleotides outside the gene matches: 11. The CDR3 spells CASSLGPGTGQSSGANVLTF. CDR3 DNA: TGTGCCAGCAGCTTAGGTCCCGGGACAGGGCAAAGCTCTGGGGCCAACGTCCTGACTTTC.

This rearrangement joins TRBV18 to TRBJ1-1, with D tentatively TRBD1 (6 bases). Germline values: CDR1 KGHSH, CDR2 LQKENI. This CDR3 region has 15 residues. V gave up 3 bases and J gave up 3 bases, with 14 bases separating them. This chain's CDR3 is CASSPNVGADTEAFF. DNA of the CDR3: TGTGCCAGCTCACCGAATGTGGGGGCGGACACTGAAGCTTTCTTT.

This clone was recorded only once. V gene TRBV3-1 (or the pseudogene TRBV3-2) combines with J gene TRBJ2-3, with D possibly matching TRBD2 (7 bases). The CDR3 extends over 15 amino acids. CDR1 LGHDT and CDR2 YNNKEL come from the germline V gene (reference sequence). With 4 bases removed from V and 2 bases from J, the gap between germline ends came to 13 bases. The CDR3 is CASSLSGGATDTQYF. Written as DNA, the CDR3 is TGTGCCAGCAGCCTAAGTGGGGGGGCCACAGATACGCAGTATTTT.

This chain uses TRBV12-3 or TRBV12-4 with TRBJ1-5; D gene ambiguous. The CDR3 length is 13 residues. V lost 2 bases and J lost 6, with 8 bases in between. The CDR3 sequence is CASSLSEGQPQHF. DNA of the CDR3: TGTGCCAGCAGTTTATCGGAGGGTCAGCCCCAGCATTTT.

This CDR3 reads CASRTTGPGGAFF. DNA of the CDR3: TGCGCCAGCAGAACCACAGGGCCAGGTGGAGCTTTCTTT. The gene calls are TRBV4-1 and TRBJ1-1, with a possible D match to TRBD1 (6 bases). V was clipped by 6 bases and J by 10 bases, with 18 bases between them. The CDR3 consists of 13 residues. Germline V lookup: CDR1 MGHRA, CDR2 YSYEKL.

The CDR3 spells CASSSSGFEQYF. The CDR3 DNA is TGTGCCAGCAGTTCCTCGGGATTCGAGCAGTACTTC. The rearrangement links TRBV27 to TRBJ2-7, with D possibly matching TRBD2 (5 bases). With 4 bases removed from V and 6 bases from J, the gap between germline ends came to 10 bases. The CDR3 is made up of 12 amino acids. CDR1 is MNHEY and CDR2 is SMNVEV in the germline V gene (reference sequence).

V is TRBV5-5 and J is TRBJ1-5; the D gene is possibly TRBD1 (5 bases). The CDR3 contains 16 residues. The germline CDR1 and CDR2 sequences are SGHKS and YYEKEE (reference sequence). Deletions cut 4 bases from V and 2 bases from J, with 16 bases between. CDR3 DNA: TGTGCCAGCAGCCGCTTCCTCAGGGTCCGCAATCAGCCCCAGCATTTT. Protein: CASSRFLRVRNQPQHF.

V usage is TRBV5-1 and J usage is TRBJ1-1; 10 bases map to TRBD1. Germline CDR1 reads SGHRS; CDR2 reads YFSETQ. V was clipped by 3 bases and J by 6 bases; unmatched bases: 8. CDR3 size: 15 residues. CDR3 in amino acids: CASSSDRGSGAEAFF. CDR3 bases: TGCGCCAGCAGCTCGGACAGGGGGTCAGGGGCTGAAGCTTTCTTT. Combining the CDR3 with reference TRBV5-1 and TRBJ1-1 gives the whole variable domain KAGVTQTPRYLIKTRGQQVTLSCSPISGHRSVSWYQQTPGQGLQFLFEYFSETQRNKGNFPGRFSGRQFSNSRSEMNVSTLELGDSALYLCASSSDRGSGAEAFFGQGTRLTVV.

The rearrangement links TRBV7-9 to TRBJ2-4; D is ambiguous. In germline, CDR1 is SEHNR, CDR2 FQNEAQ (reference sequence). The V gene lost 2 bases and the J gene lost 0 bases, with 8 bases spanning the gap. This CDR3 is built from 15 residues. CDR3 protein: CASSLNSLAKNIQYF. For the CDR3, the DNA is TGTGCCAGCAGCTTAAACAGTTTAGCCAAAAACATTCAGTACTTC. Filled out from reference TRBV7-9 and TRBJ2-4, the complete variable domain reads DTGVSQNPRHKITKRGQNVTFRCDPISEHNRLYWYRQTLGQGPEFLTYFQNEAQLEKSRLLSDRFSAERPKGSFSTLEIQRTEQGDSAMYLCASSLNSLAKNIQYFGAGTRLSVL.

This clone appeared a single time. The V and J genes are TRBV19 and TRBJ1-3, with 7 bases identical to TRBD1. The germline V gene encodes CDR1 LNHDA and CDR2 SQIVND (reference sequence). V dropped 8 bases and J dropped 0; count of bases not matched to a gene: 7. CDR3 length: 15 residues. The CDR3 sequence is CASSYDRDSGNTIYF. CDR3 nucleotide sequence: TGTGCCAGTTCCTATGACAGGGACTCTGGAAACACCATATATTTT.

This chain joins TRBV5-1 and TRBJ2-6; a weak D match, TRBD1 (5 bases). The CDR3 sequence is 19 residues long. Germline loops: CDR1 SGHRS, CDR2 YFSETQ. V lost 4 bases to trimming and J lost 8 bases, with 28 bases between them. DNA of the CDR3: TGCGCCAGCAGCAACGGTAAGACAGAACTTACCTCTAGGCCCAACGTCCTGACTTTC. This gives the protein CASSNGKTELTSRPNVLTF. The full variable domain, completed using reference TRBV5-1 and TRBJ2-6, is KAGVTQTPRYLIKTRGQQVTLSCSPISGHRSVSWYQQTPGQGLQFLFEYFSETQRNKGNFPGRFSGRQFSNSRSEMNVSTLELGDSALYLCASSNGKTELTSRPNVLTFGAGSRLTVL.

The rearrangement links TRBV6-6 to TRBJ2-3, with 7 bases matching TRBD2. With V trimmed by 0 bases and J by 1 base, 1 base remained unmatched. CDR3 length equals 15 residues. CDR1 is MNHNY, CDR2 SVGAGI, per germline (reference sequence). CDR3 nucleotides: TGTGCCAGCAGTTACTCGGCGGGAGGCACAGATACGCAGTATTTT. It yields the protein CASSYSAGGTDTQYF.

CDR3 nucleotides: TGTGCCAGCAGCTTAGAGTCTACTGATCAGCCCCAGCATTTT. Its translation is CASSLESTDQPQHF. The rearrangement uses TRBV11-2 and TRBJ1-5; the D is unclear. Deletions cut 0 bases from V and 5 bases from J, with 8 bases between. Looked up from germline, CDR1 is SGHAT and CDR2 is FQNNGV. CDR3 length equals 14 residues. The full variable domain, completed using reference TRBV11-2 and TRBJ1-5, is EAGVAQSPRYKIIEKRQSVAFWCNPISGHATLYWYQQILGQGPKLLIQFQNNGVVDDSQLPKDRFSAERLKGVDSTLKIQPAKLEDSAVYLCASSLESTDQPQHFGDGTRLSIL.

The genes are TRBV11-2 and TRBJ1-1, with D maybe TRBD1 (5 bases). V was cut by 1 base and J by 3 bases, with 6 bases left in between. The CDR3 runs to 13 residues. Germline CDR1 and CDR2: SGHAT and FQNNGV. The CDR3 DNA reads TGTGCCAGCAGCTTAGGGGGGGACACTGAAGCTTTCTTT. It encodes CASSLGGDTEAFF.

This clone has just one count. The rearrangement links TRBV28 to TRBJ2-3; 11 bases agree with TRBD1. Germline CDR1 reads MDHEN; CDR2 reads SYDVKM. The CDR3 spans 15 residues. After removal of 6 bases from V and 1 base from J, the junction contained 3 bases not matched to a gene. Here the CDR3 reads CASSRGQGGTDTQYF. In DNA, the CDR3 is TGTGCCAGCAGCCGGGGACAGGGGGGCACAGATACGCAGTATTTT.